This T cell receptor beta chain was documented in a study of blood T cell repertoires in COVID-19. As for the study in general: The samples span acute and convalescent COVID-19 from the United States, Italy and Spain. T cells, B-cell-depleted T cells, or PBMCs supplied cDNA or gDNA.

V lost 3 bases, J lost 8 bases, and 22 bases lay in between. Germline values: CDR1 LNHNV, CDR2 YYDKDF (reference sequence). The CDR3 loop spans 16 amino acids. The authors' processing: Amplification of reference gene primers was used by the study to estimate nucleated cell counts. Some clones are missing from TCRdb's copy, which holds only in-frame ones; the method was immunoSEQ multiplex PCR. From that table come the V and J calls and clone size; the DNA was used to work out D and trimming. Among about 280,000 clones, around 90% were seen once, and the ten largest hold 9.4%. Source material: peripheral blood. This TCR was sampled from a man aged 18-30 years with active or convalescent COVID-19. The chain recombines TRBV15 with TRBJ1-2; D call uncertain. The CDR3 is CATSRSKSNNGRGYTF. The CDR3 region has the DNA TGTGCCACCAGCAGGTCGAAGAGTAACAACGGGAGGGGCTACACCTTC.